This is a list of T cell receptor beta chains from one sample in a study of T cell responses to AZD1222 COVID-19 vaccine. Assay used: immunoSEQ multiplex PCR; TCRdb lists only in-frame clones, some missing. Of about 180,000 clones listed, 85% to 95% are singletons. This specimen was peripheral blood, taken 28 days after the second AZD1222 dose. Receptor source: an adult who received the AZD1222 COVID-19 vaccine. CDR3s include the opening cysteine and the closing phenylalanine or tryptophan. Fields, in order: clone size, V gene, D gene, J gene, CDR3 DNA, CDR3 protein. The D gene is left open where the match is weak. The size of a clone is reported for some rows only, either as once, few or many, or as a class for expanded clones.

>-|TRBV2|-|TRBJ2-3
TGTGCCACAGCTGGCCCTACCACAGATACGCAGTATTTT
CATAGPTTDTQYF
>-|TRBV28|TRBD1|TRBJ1-2
TGTGCCAGCAGTTTGGAGGGGGCGACCTATGGCTACACCTTC
CASSLEGATYGYTF
>-|TRBV28|-|TRBJ1-6
TGTGCCAGCAGTTTTACGGGGGGGCATTCACCCCTCCACTTT
CASSFTGGHSPLHF
>-|TRBV13|TRBD2|TRBJ2-1
TGTGCCAGCAGCTACCGGGAGAGCGGGGGGGATCCTGCCTACAATGAGCAGTTCTTC
CASSYRESGGDPAYNEQFF
>-|TRBV7-2|TRBD1|TRBJ1-2
TGTGCCAGCAACTACGGGGACAGGGACGGCTACACCTTC
CASNYGDRDGYTF
>-|TRBV5-1|TRBD1|TRBJ1-1
TGCGCCAGCAGCTTCACCGGGACAGGGGGAGGGTCTGAAGCTTTCTTT
CASSFTGTGGGSEAFF
>once|TRBV29-1|-|TRBJ1-1
TGCAGCGTACAACCGGGACAGAACACTGAAGCTTTCTTT
CSVQPGQNTEAFF
>-|TRBV7-2|-|TRBJ1-1
TGTGCCAGCAGCTTTCATAGAAACACTGAAGCTTTCTTT
CASSFHRNTEAFF
>-|TRBV11-2|-|TRBJ2-3
TGTGCCAGCAGCGCAGGGAGCGGGAGCACAGATACGCAGTATTTT
CASSAGSGSTDTQYF
>-|TRBV10-3|TRBD2|TRBJ2-7
TGTGCCATCTCTGGGAGCGGGAGCGAGCAGTACTTC
CAISGSGSEQYF
>-|TRBV19|TRBD1|TRBJ1-6
TGTGCCAGTACAGTGAGGACAGGGGTCAACTCACCCCTCCACTTT
CASTVRTGVNSPLHF
>-|TRBV9|TRBD2|TRBJ2-3
TGTGCCAGCAGCGTGGAGGCTAGCGGGGGATTTAGCACAGATACGCAGTATTTT
CASSVEASGGFSTDTQYF
>-|TRBV4-3|-|TRBJ1-5
TGCGCCAGCAGCCAAGATAGGCAGGTGCGACAGCCCCAGCATTTT
CASSQDRQVRQPQHF